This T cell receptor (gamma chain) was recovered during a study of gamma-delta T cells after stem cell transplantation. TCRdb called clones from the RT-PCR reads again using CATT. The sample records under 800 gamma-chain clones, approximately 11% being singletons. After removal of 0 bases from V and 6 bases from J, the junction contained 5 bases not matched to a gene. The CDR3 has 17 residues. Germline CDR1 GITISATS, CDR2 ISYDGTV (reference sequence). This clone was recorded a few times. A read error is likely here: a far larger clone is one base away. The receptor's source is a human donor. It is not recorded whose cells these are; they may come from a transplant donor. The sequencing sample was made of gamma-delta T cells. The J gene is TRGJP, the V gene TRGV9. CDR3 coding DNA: TGTGCCTTGTGGGAGGTGCACCCAGAGTTGGGCAAAAAAATCAAGGTATTT. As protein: CALWEVHPELGKKIKVF.